Listed below are T cell receptor beta chains from one sample, sequenced in a study of CD8+CD57+ T cells in acquired aplastic anemia. TCRdb re-derived calls from the reads in MiXCR, one entry per CDR3 protein. Among 400,000 to 450,000 distinct CDR3 sequences, roughly 68% were seen once, and the ten largest hold 4%. Sequences were obtained from sorted CD4+, CD8+, or CD8+CD57+ T cells (not recorded which) from PBMCs. The source of these receptors is a human donor in good health, serving as a control. Both conserved end residues are part of each CDR3. D genes are given only for firm matches. Clone size is given for some rows only: seen once, a few or many times, or a class if the clone is expanded.

j_call,clone_size,d_call,v_call,cdr3_nt,cdr3_aa
TRBJ1-5,.,.,TRBV20-1,TGCAGTGCTAGGCTGGGTGAGGGAGGACAGCCCCAGCATTTT,CSARLGEGGQPQHF
TRBJ1-2,few,TRBD1,TRBV29-1,TGCAGCGTTGGGCGAAGCGGGACAGGGGCCTATCCCTATGGCTACACCTTC,CSVGRSGTGAYPYGYTF
TRBJ1-2,once,.,TRBV7-9,TGTGCCAGCAGGCCGATGGGGGCGGACGGCTACACCTTC,CASRPMGADGYTF
TRBJ1-1,.,.,TRBV12-3/TRBV12-4,TGTGCCAGCGATCTGGGGTTGAACACTGAAGCTTTCTTT,CASDLGLNTEAFF
TRBJ2-5,.,.,TRBV2,TGTGCCAGCACTAAAAAAGGTCCCGGGCGGGCCCAAGAGACCCAGTGCTTC,CASTKKGPGRAQETQCF
TRBJ1-1,many,.,TRBV6-1,TGTGCCGTACAAACCCCGGCCACTGAAGCTTTCTTT,CAVQTPATEAFF
TRBJ2-7,many,TRBD2,TRBV20-1,TGCAGTGCTAGAGATTCAGGGCGGGGGAGCTCCTACGAGCAGTACTTC,CSARDSGRGSSYEQYF
TRBJ1-6,many,.,TRBV30,TGTGCCTGGAGTCTTCTCGGCAGAGGGAATTCACCCCTCCACTTT,CAWSLLGRGNSPLHF
TRBJ2-7,many,TRBD1,TRBV19,TGTGCCAGTAGTATGAACAGGGGGCACGAGCAGTACTTC,CASSMNRGHEQYF
TRBJ1-1,.,TRBD1,TRBV20-1,TGCAGTGCTAGGGTCGGGACAGTGAACACTGAAGCTTTCTTT,CSARVGTVNTEAFF
TRBJ1-1,few,.,TRBV27,TGTGCCAGCAGTTTAAACCGGGCGACCGGTGAAGCTTTCTTT,CASSLNRATGEAFF
TRBJ1-1,.,.,TRBV19,TGTGCCACCAGCATACGGGTTGAGTGCAGTGAAGCTTTCTTT,CATSIRVECSEAFF
TRBJ1-6,few,.,TRBV7-8,TGTGCCAGCAGCACTGGGGAAATGGGACCCCTCCACTTT,CASSTGEMGPLHF
TRBJ2-7,.,.,TRBV20-1,TGCAGTGCTAGCCCCGCAAGGGGCAGGCCAGGGGCCTACGAGCAGTACTTC,CSASPARGRPGAYEQYF
TRBJ2-1,.,TRBD2,TRBV5-1,TGTGCCAGCACCGTGACTAGCGGGGACCCCTACAATGAGCAGTTCTTC,CASTVTSGDPYNEQFF